This TCR beta chain appears in the sequencing data of a study of graft-versus-host responses after intestinal transplantation. Study at large: Recipients uniformly received anti-thymocyte globulin induction, followed by tacrolimus and steroids for about 3 years.

The CDR3 has 12 residues. In germline, CDR1 is MNHNY, CDR2 SVGAGI (reference sequence). The trim removed 4 bases at V and 5 bases at J, leaving 2 bases unmatched. Graft tissue was processed to release intraepithelial and lamina propria lymphocytes. Produced via immunoSEQ multiplex PCR; TCRdb's table is partial and in-frame only. This repertoire shows 12,000 to 15,000 clones, over 70% found once; its top ten account for approximately 7%. The chain carries TRBV6-6 and TRBJ2-7; 7 positions agree with TRBD1. Sequencing used ileum tissue, obtained 16 days after intestinal transplant. This sequence originates from a human patient who received an intestinal transplant, so some T cells may come from the graft donor. The CDR3 is CASSSTGNEQYF. For the CDR3, the DNA is TGTGCCAGCAGTTCGACAGGGAACGAGCAGTACTTC.